Only a few counts were recorded for the clone carrying this T cell receptor beta chain. The antigen is unknown. The V end lost 3 bases, the J end lost 7 bases, and 8 bases lay between the germline ends. Germline V gene lookup returns CDR1 SGHRS and CDR2 YFSETQ. CDR3 length: 12 residues. This sample is drawn from a study of identical twins. Findings and limits, study-wide: Zero-insertion analyses might be partly confounded by invariant T cells like MAIT and iNKT.

There were only healthy Caucasians among the donors. From the 5' RACE reads, TCRdb called clonotypes with MiXCR, one entry per CDR3 protein. Of roughly 540,000 distinct CDR3 sequences in the sample, less than 25% were seen once. These same data were also listed under a study on T cells expressing NK-cell markers. That paper adds: The study drew TCR beta repertoires from sorted CD3+CD56+NKG2C+, CD3+CD56+NKG2C- and CD3+CD56-NKG2C+ T cells.

Material: CD4+ T cells sorted from blood. The gene calls are TRBV5-1 and TRBJ2-1, with a weak D call TRBD2 (6 bases). This clonotype originated in a woman aged 18-35 years in good health. Written as DNA, the CDR3 is TGCGCCAGCAGCTCCGGGAGTAATGAGCAGTTCTTC. This codes for CASSSGSNEQFF.